These 9 T cell receptor beta chains originate from one sample sequenced in a study of shared clonotypes between healthy human individuals. Naive-designated CD8 cells lacked CD45RO, were positively enriched for CCR7, and omitted terminally differentiated effector memory CD45RA+ cells. TCRdb's table, derived via immunoSEQ multiplex PCR, lists solely in-frame clones and lacks some. The sample records approximately 740,000 clones, 80% to 95% being singletons. The sequenced sample was naive CD8+ T cells sorted from blood. Receptors originate from a man aged 25 to 40 in good health.

The V gene is TRBV7-8, the J gene TRBJ1-1; D may be TRBD1 (5 bases). The CDR3 runs 17 residues. Trimming pared 5 bases from V and 0 bases from J, leaving 19 bases between. Germline assignment: CDR1 SGHVS and CDR2 FQNEAQ. The DNA for the CDR3 is TGTGCCAGCAGCCCCGAAAGGGGACCCTACATGAACACTGAAGCTTTCTTT. It yields the protein CASSPERGPYMNTEAFF. The full variable domain, in which reference TRBV7-8 and TRBJ1-1 provide the parts outside the CDR3, is GAGVSQSPRYKVAKRGQDVALRCDPISGHVSLFWYQQALGQGPEFLTYFQNEAQLDKSGLPSDRFFAERPEGSVSTLKIQRTQQEDSAVYLCASSPERGPYMNTEAFFGQGTRLTVV.

The chain has TRBV2 and TRBJ2-7; 8 bases line up with TRBD1. V shed 7 bases and J 10 bases; nucleotides not matched to a gene: 12. This CDR3 has 13 amino acids. Germline V gene sequence: CDR1 SNHLY, CDR2 FYNNEI. The CDR3 loop is CASTDGQGWVQYF. CDR3 sequence (DNA): TGTGCCAGCACCGACGGACAGGGCTGGGTACAGTACTTC.

This clone was picked up a small number of times. The rearrangement links TRBV7-3 to TRBJ2-1, with TRBD2 matching over 10 bases. The CDR3 contains 16 residues. The ends lost 5 bases at V and 4 bases at J; junction bases unmatched: 8. Germline assignment: CDR1 SGHTA and CDR2 FQGTGA. CDR3 protein: CASSPLAGEGYNEQFF. The DNA of the CDR3 is TGTGCCAGCAGCCCTCTAGCGGGAGAGGGATACAATGAGCAGTTCTTC.

The V gene is TRBV19, the J gene TRBJ2-7; maybe TRBD2 (6 bases). The CDR3 has 15 residues. V was shortened by 5 bases and J by 2 bases, with 16 bases between the two germline ends. CDR1 is LNHDA and CDR2 is SQIVND in the germline V gene (reference sequence). CDR3 protein: CASSGPSSGTYEQYF. The CDR3 DNA reads TGTGCCAGTAGTGGACCTAGTAGCGGAACCTACGAGCAGTACTTC.

In regard to this clone: Additional DNA sequences in this sample encode the identical CDR3. The chain combines TRBV4-1 with TRBJ1-1; D remains unclear. V dropped 1 base and J dropped 1 base, with 7 bases sitting between them. The germline gives CDR1 MGHRA, CDR2 YSYEKL. This CDR3 has 14 amino acids. CDR3 protein: CASSQVLGNTEAFF. The CDR3 DNA is TGCGCCAGCAGCCAAGTCCTCGGGAACACTGAAGCTTTCTTT.

The V and J genes are TRBV27 and TRBJ2-7; D is unresolved. CDR1 and CDR2 (germline): MNHEY, SMNVEV (reference sequence). This CDR3 spans 16 amino acids. V was pared by 0 bases and J by 3 bases, with 15 bases between. In DNA form, the CDR3 reads TGTGCCAGCAGTTTATCGATAGTCACATGGCTCTACGAGCAGTACTTC. Its translation is CASSLSIVTWLYEQYF.

As DNA, the CDR3 is TGTGCCAGCAGCCCGGGGGACCTCCCCTCCTACGAGCAGTACTTC. It encodes CASSPGDLPSYEQYF. The chain is built from TRBV14 and TRBJ2-7, with D possibly matching TRBD2 (6 bases). There are 15 residues in the CDR3. V was cut by 4 bases and J by 0 bases, with 13 bases left in between. CDR1 SGHDN and CDR2 FVKESK come from the germline V gene.

J is TRBJ2-7 and V is TRBV19; TRBD2 matches at 8 bases. The CDR3 sequence is 14 residues long. Germline-derived CDR1 and CDR2 are LNHDA and SQIVND (reference sequence). V dropped 5 bases and J dropped 1; count of bases not matched to a gene: 4. The CDR3 region has the DNA TGTGCCAGTAGTCTCGGGGGGGGATCCTACGAGCAGTACTTC. This sequence encodes CASSLGGGSYEQYF.

This clone was counted once. This sequence joins TRBV12-1 and TRBJ2-5; the DNA was not used to check the table's D call, TRBD1. TRBV12-1 is assigned pseudogene status. The CDR3 totals 14 residues. The CDR3 here is CASSFGQGQETQYF. For the CDR3, the DNA is TGTGCCAGCAGCTTTGGACAGGGGCAAGAGACCCAGTACTTC.